This T cell receptor (beta chain) was captured by sequencing in a study of blood T cells in healthy people across ages. Study information: Per two T cells, template switching captured roughly one barcoded beta molecule.

A second PCR of 7 to 11 cycles used a sample-barcoded 5' primer and a J-beta primer mix. Researchers report that each sample yielded at least 3 million CDR3-containing paired-end reads. A single record per CDR3 protein comes from TCRdb applying MiXCR to the 5' RACE reads. The data show 650,000 to 1,000,000 distinct CDR3 sequences, with 36% seen just once and approximately 13% held by the top ten. The study recruited healthy Caucasian donors from Russia who were aged about 6 to 95. The sequenced sample was blood. The clonotype was recovered from a man between 18 and 35 years old in good health.

The CDR3 region is CASSQDGGTGTEAFF. The CDR3 bases are TGCGCCAGCAGCCAAGATGGGGGTACGGGCACTGAAGCTTTCTTT. V gene TRBV4-1 combines with J gene TRBJ1-1, with D tentatively TRBD1 (5 bases). Germline assignment: CDR1 MGHRA and CDR2 YSYEKL. The V and J ends lost 0 bases and 4 bases respectively, with 12 bases between them. The CDR3 spans 15 residues.